This entry lists 16 T cell receptor beta chains sequenced from one sample in a study of blood T cell repertoires in COVID-19. Libraries were prepared by immunoSEQ multiplex PCR; TCRdb keeps only in-frame clonotypes and omits some of them. The data show about 66,000 clones, just over 85% seen once. Sequencing was performed on peripheral blood. The receptors originated from a man aged 45-60 years with active COVID-19.

This clone was seen a single time. V gene TRBV5-1 combines with J gene TRBJ1-2; the match to TRBD1 covers 7 bases. J lost 6 bases, V lost 5 bases, and 13 bases had no gene match. The CDR3 spans 15 residues. Germline lookup yields CDR1 SGHRS and CDR2 YFSETQ. CDR3 residues: CASSSNRQGLHGYTF. DNA for the CDR3: TGCGCCAGCAGTTCCAACAGACAGGGATTGCATGGCTACACCTTC.

This rearrangement joins TRBV5-1 to TRBJ2-3; 10 bases agree with TRBD2. Germline V gene data show CDR1 as SGHRS and CDR2 as YFSETQ. V lost 1 base, J lost 1 base, and 6 bases stayed unmatched. The CDR3 is made up of 17 amino acids. The DNA for the CDR3 is TGCGCCAGCAGCTTGTACAGCGGGGGGGTAGGCACAGATACGCAGTATTTT. Translation: CASSLYSGGVGTDTQYF.

V gene TRBV3-1 (or the pseudogene TRBV3-2) combines with J gene TRBJ2-7; the D gene is possibly TRBD1 (6 bases). The length of the CDR3 is 15 residues. V was cut by 6 bases and J by 0 bases, with 15 bases left in between. Germline-derived CDR1 and CDR2 are LGHDT and YNNKEL (reference sequence). The CDR3, as DNA: TGTGCCAGCAGTCTTCAGGACAGAAGCTCCTACGAGCAGTACGTC. It translates to CASSLQDRSSYEQYV.

The gene calls are TRBV11-2 and TRBJ2-2; D not resolved. Germline V gene sequence: CDR1 SGHAT, CDR2 FQNNGV. The CDR3 runs 14 residues. The ends were cut back, 4 bases at V and 1 base at J, with 7 bases in the middle. CDR3 amino acids: CASSSRGNTGELFF. CDR3 coding DNA: TGTGCCAGCAGCTCTCGCGGGAACACCGGGGAGCTGTTTTTT.

This chain uses TRBV19 with TRBJ1-5; the D gene is possibly TRBD1 (6 bases). CDR1 and CDR2 from the germline V gene are LNHDA and SQIVND (reference sequence). This CDR3 has 15 residues. V was pared by 10 bases and J by 5 bases, with 21 bases between. The CDR3 loop is CATGSTGRSHQPQHF. CDR3 coding DNA: TGTGCCACCGGGTCCACAGGGCGTTCTCATCAGCCCCAGCATTTT.

CDR3 DNA: TGTGCTAGTCTAAGATCCGCCACGCGGGACAATGAGCAGTTCTTC. Its translation: CASLRSATRDNEQFF. The V call is TRBV12-5, the J call TRBJ2-1, with a possible D match to TRBD2 (5 bases). CDR1 is LGHNT and CDR2 is FRNRAP in the germline V gene. V lost 8 bases to trimming and J lost 5 bases, with 19 bases between them. The CDR3 sequence is 15 residues long.

The gene calls are TRBV4-1 and TRBJ2-7; D remains unclear. Germline loops: CDR1 MGHRA, CDR2 YSYEKL. The CDR3 covers 16 residues. V was pared by 1 base and J by 2 bases, with 15 bases between. This CDR3 is CASSQVWSVEPYEQYF. DNA of the CDR3: TGCGCCAGCAGCCAAGTTTGGAGCGTAGAGCCCTACGAGCAGTACTTC.

The chain couples TRBV7-9 to TRBJ1-1; D ambiguous. Germline CDR1 and CDR2: SEHNR and FQNEAQ (reference sequence). Deletions cut 4 bases from V and 0 bases from J, with 6 bases between. CDR3 length: 13 amino acids. The CDR3 nucleotides read TGTGCCAGCAGCTCGGTAGTGAACACTGAAGCTTTCTTT. Its translation is CASSSVVNTEAFF.

The rearrangement links TRBV5-1 to TRBJ2-2; 9 bases match TRBD1. The V gene's germline CDR1 is SGHRS and CDR2 YFSETQ. V lost 3 bases to trimming and J lost 7 bases; unmatched junction nucleotides: 7. This CDR3 comprises 15 residues. The CDR3 sequence: CASSWGTGIGGELFF. As DNA, the CDR3 is TGCGCCAGCAGCTGGGGGACAGGGATTGGCGGGGAGCTGTTTTTT.

This sequence joins TRBV19 and TRBJ2-1, with 8 bases lining up with TRBD1. Germline V gene lookup returns CDR1 LNHDA and CDR2 SQIVND (reference sequence). Germline trimming cut 3 bases from V and 7 bases from J; bases unmatched to any gene: 11. This CDR3 spans 16 amino acids. This chain's CDR3 is CASSMYGAGGMNEQFF. The CDR3 DNA is TGTGCCAGTAGTATGTATGGGGCAGGGGGCATGAATGAGCAGTTCTTC.

This rearrangement joins TRBV7-6 to TRBJ2-7; 12 nucleotides agree with TRBD2. This CDR3 has 19 amino acids. Germline trimming cut 4 bases from V and 4 bases from J; bases unmatched to any gene: 17. CDR1 SGHVS and CDR2 FNYEAQ come from the germline V gene. The CDR3 bases are TGTGCCAGCAGCTCCCTGGGGTTCCTAGCGGGGGGGCCGTGGTACGAGCAGTACTTC. This codes for CASSSLGFLAGGPWYEQYF.

The rearrangement links TRBV5-8 to TRBJ2-7, with 11 bases lining up with TRBD2. Germline loops: CDR1 SGHTS, CDR2 YDEGEE. The CDR3 is 15 residues long. The junction had 5 bases not matched to a gene; V was cut back by 1 base and J by 5 bases. The CDR3 spells CASSLLLAGEDEQYF. Written as DNA, the CDR3 is TGTGCCAGCAGCTTGTTACTAGCGGGGGAAGACGAGCAGTACTTC.

The CDR3, as DNA: TGTGCCAGCAGCTTAGAGACAGGGGGCGGAAGCTATGGCTACACCTTC. It encodes CASSLETGGGSYGYTF. This chain joins TRBV7-9 and TRBJ1-2; 10 bases agree with TRBD1. The V and J ends lost 1 base and 4 bases, in that order; junction bases with no gene match: 6. The CDR3 covers 16 residues. Germline V gene lookup returns CDR1 SEHNR and CDR2 FQNEAQ (reference sequence).

This clone was seen a handful of times. V gene TRBV7-2 combines with J gene TRBJ1-5; unclear D gene. Trimming left V 5 bases short and J 5 bases short, with 22 bases between. The CDR3 loop spans 17 amino acids. The germline CDR1 and CDR2 sequences are SGHTA and FQGNSA. The CDR3, as DNA: TGTGCCAGCAGCCCGAGCCGGATAGACACGACATATCAGCCCCAGCATTTT. Encoded protein: CASSPSRIDTTYQPQHF.

This chain joins TRBV20-1 and TRBJ1-2; D not resolved. In germline, CDR1 is DFQATT, CDR2 SNEGSKA (reference sequence). The V and J ends lost 2 bases and 3 bases respectively, with 4 bases between them. The CDR3 has 11 amino acids. CDR3 nucleotide sequence: TGCAGTGCTAGACAGGACTATGGCTACACCTTC. It specifies CSARQDYGYTF.

The rearrangement joins TRBV7-2 to TRBJ2-5; 9 bases line up with TRBD2. The V gene's germline CDR1 is SGHTA and CDR2 FQGNSA. Germline trimming cut 11 bases from V and 4 bases from J; bases unmatched to any gene: 14. The CDR3 runs to 15 residues. The CDR3 spells CASGKASGVGETQYF. Written as DNA, the CDR3 is TGTGCCTCGGGGAAGGCTAGCGGGGTCGGAGAGACCCAGTACTTC. Together with reference TRBV7-2 and TRBJ2-5, the CDR3 gives the full variable domain: GAGVSQSPSNKVTEKGKDVELRCDPISGHTALYWYRQSLGQGLEFLIYFQGNSAPDKSGLPSDRFSAERTGGSVSTLTIQRTQQEDSAVYLCASGKASGVGETQYFGPGTRLLVL.